The 22 T cell receptor beta chains below were found in one sample sequenced in a study of blood T cells in healthy people across ages. The second PCR ran roughly 6 to 11 cycles with a sample-barcoded 5' primer and J-beta primers. Each CDR3 protein is one row after TCRdb ran MiXCR on the 5' RACE reads. This table has a few hundred thousand distinct CDR3 sequences, approximately 30% appearing once. The sequencing sample was made of blood. These receptors were taken from a woman between 65 and 79 years old in good health.

The chain is built from TRBV21-1 and TRBJ2-2; TRBD2 was called by the table and not checked on the DNA. TRBV21-1 is labeled a pseudogene. The CDR3 has 17 amino acids. CDR3 residues: CASSKALSEGKGGELFF. CDR3 coding DNA: TGTGCCAGCAGCAAAGCGCTTTCGGAGGGTAAGGGCGGGGAGCTGTTTTTT.

With respect to this clonotype: Without the conserved terminal phenylalanine or tryptophan, this CDR3 likely stems from a read error. The gene calls are TRBV7-2 and TRBJ1-6; D call uncertain. Germline V gene sequence: CDR1 SGHTA, CDR2 FQGNSA. This CDR3 spans 12 amino acids. Trimming pared 2 bases from V and 8 bases from J, leaving 4 bases between. DNA of the CDR3: TGTGCCAGCAGCTTAAGCTATTCACCCCTCCACCTT. Translated, it gives CASSLSYSPLHL.

This chain uses TRBV11-3 with TRBJ2-2, with 15 bases matching TRBD2. The ends lost 5 bases at V and 7 bases at J; junction bases unmatched: 5. Germline loops: CDR1 SGHNT, CDR2 YENEEA. CDR3 length: 16 residues. The DNA of the CDR3 is TGTGCCAGCAGCGCCGGACTAGCGGGGGGGCGCGGGGAGCTGTTTTTT. As protein: CASSAGLAGGRGELFF.

The V and J genes are TRBV28 and TRBJ1-2; 8 bases are a match to TRBD1. The junction had 17 bases not matched to a gene; V was cut back by 2 bases and J by 3 bases. The CDR3 is made up of 19 amino acids. The V gene's germline CDR1 is MDHEN and CDR2 SYDVKM. The CDR3 coding sequence is TGTGCCAGCAGTTTAGTTTTCAGGGGGCGCGCCTCTTCTGACTATGGCTACACCTTC. As protein: CASSLVFRGRASSDYGYTF.

This clonotype was seen more than once but under ten times. V is TRBV4-3 and J is TRBJ2-3, with 7 bases identical to TRBD2. The CDR3 totals 15 residues. CDR1 LGHNA and CDR2 YSLEER come from the germline V gene. V was clipped by 4 bases and J by 11 bases; unmatched bases: 15. The chain's CDR3 is CASSLQEGQGGVQYF. For the CDR3, the DNA is TGCGCCAGCAGCCTCCAAGAGGGCCAGGGAGGGGTGCAGTATTTT.

The chain is built from TRBV12-3 or TRBV12-4 and TRBJ2-5, with 8 bases identical to TRBD1. The J call could be wrong; TRBJ2-1 is a better fit for the DNA end. CDR3 size: 16 residues. The CDR3 loop reads CASSPSQGAENNEQFF. The CDR3, as DNA: TGTGCCAGCAGCCCATCCCAGGGGGCTGAGAACAATGAGCAGTTCTTC.

The table lists this clonotype with a few counts. The chain recombines TRBV29-1 with TRBJ2-2; D is undetermined. This CDR3 has 15 amino acids. Trimming took off 3 bases at V and 0 bases at J, with 11 bases between the two ends. The germline gives CDR1 SQVTM, CDR2 ANQGSEA. CDR3 in amino acids: CSVDSLGANTGELFF. Here the CDR3 DNA reads TGCAGCGTTGATAGTCTCGGAGCGAACACCGGGGAGCTGTTTTTT.

Comment on this clonotype: Just one base apart from a much larger clone, this may be a read error. This chain links TRBV27 with TRBJ1-4; 7 bases fit TRBD1. With 7 bases clipped from V and 6 bases from J, the junction kept 8 bases outside the gene matches. CDR3 length: 14 residues. Germline V gene lookup returns CDR1 MNHEY and CDR2 SMNVEV (reference sequence). CDR3 residues: CASNSRQGDEKLFF. CDR3 in DNA: TGTGCCAGCAATTCTAGGCAGGGGGATGAAAAACTGTTTTTT.

This sequence joins TRBV3-1 and TRBJ1-5; possibly TRBD1 for D (6 bases). Germline V CDR1 and CDR2: LGHDT, YNNKEL (reference sequence). The CDR3 runs 13 residues. Trimming shortened V by 4 bases and J by 7 bases, and 11 bases separated the two germline ends. The DNA for the CDR3 is TGTGCCAGCAGCCGGAGAGGGGGGCAGCCCCAGCATTTT. Protein: CASSRRGGQPQHF. The full variable domain, with the rest looked up from reference TRBV3-1 and TRBJ1-5, is DTAVSQTPKYLVTQMGNDKSIKCEQNLGHDTMYWYKQDSKKFLKIMFSYNNKELIINETVPNRFSPKSPDKAHLNLHINSLELGDSAVYFCASSRRGGQPQHFGDGTRLSIL.

This clonotype was detected only a few times. The chain couples TRBV12-3 or TRBV12-4 to TRBJ1-2; a possible D gene is TRBD1 (5 bases). V was trimmed by 8 bases and J by 2 bases, leaving 15 bases between them. The CDR3 extends over 14 amino acids. CDR3 loop: CASGDGHGNYGYTF. The CDR3 nucleotides are TGTGCCAGCGGAGACGGACACGGAAACTATGGCTACACCTTC.

This clonotype was seen more than once but under ten times. The chain carries TRBV7-7 and TRBJ2-3, with D tentatively TRBD2 (5 bases). This CDR3 region has 13 residues. The V and J ends lost 5 bases and 5 bases respectively, with 11 bases between them. Germline V gene data show CDR1 as SSHAT and CDR2 as FNYEAQ (reference sequence). The CDR3 sequence is CASSPREGDTQYF. Written as DNA, the CDR3 is TGTGCCAGCAGCCCGAGGGAAGGAGATACGCAGTATTTT.

The genes are TRBV5-1 and TRBJ2-5; 13 bases match TRBD2. The DNA end lines up better with TRBJ2-1; the J call may be wrong. Germline CDR1 SGHRS, CDR2 YFSETQ. The CDR3 contains 14 residues. The CDR3 protein is CASSSGGLAGFQFF. In nucleotides, the CDR3 is TGCGCCAGCAGCTCGGGGGGACTAGCGGGGTTTCAGTTCTTC.

This clonotype was counted a few times. The V gene is TRBV7-2, the J gene TRBJ2-5; TRBD2 aligns across 8 bases. Germline V lookup: CDR1 SGHTA, CDR2 FQGNSA. V lost 0 bases and J lost 3; bases outside the gene matches: 9. CDR3 length equals 17 residues. The CDR3 sequence is CASSLASGGKAEETQYF. CDR3 bases: TGTGCCAGCAGCTTAGCGTCGGGGGGGAAGGCGGAAGAGACCCAGTACTTC.

The V gene is TRBV7-2, the J gene TRBJ2-4; the D is unclear. The germline V gene encodes CDR1 SGHTA and CDR2 FQGNSA. This CDR3 contains 14 residues. The V end was cut by 1 base, the J end by 5 bases, with 9 bases between. This chain's CDR3 is CASSLVPSENIQYF. DNA of the CDR3: TGTGCCAGCAGCTTAGTGCCCTCGGAAAACATTCAGTACTTC.

The chain links TRBV24-1 to TRBJ2-3; no clear D. V dropped 4 bases and J dropped 10 bases, with 8 bases sitting between them. The V gene's germline CDR1 is KGHDR and CDR2 SFDVKD. The CDR3 has 11 residues. CDR3 protein: CATSDAGPQYF. Here the CDR3 DNA reads TGTGCCACCAGTGACGCAGGACCGCAGTATTTT.

The chain employs TRBV7-2 and TRBJ2-5; D may be TRBD1 (5 bases). The better agreement between TRBJ2-7 and the DNA end casts doubt on the J call. The CDR3 runs to 12 residues. Germline CDR1 is SGHTA and CDR2 is FQGNSA. The CDR3 DNA sequence: TGTGCCAGCAGCACGACAGTCTACGAGCAGTACTTC. Its protein is CASSTTVYEQYF.

This clonotype was found a few times. The chain joins TRBV27 to TRBJ2-5; the D gene is possibly TRBD2 (7 bases). Between the trimmed V and J ends, which lost 8 bases and 2 bases, there was a span of 18 bases. Germline V CDR1 and CDR2: MNHEY, SMNVEV (reference sequence). The CDR3 consists of 15 residues. CDR3 nucleotide sequence: TGTGCCAGCTCAGCACGGCGGGGGCAGCAAGAGACCCAGTACTTC. Translating it yields CASSARRGQQETQYF.

Turning to this clonotype: No conserved phenylalanine or tryptophan ends this CDR3, so it is likely a read error. The chain recombines TRBV11-2 with TRBJ2-3; D unclear. CDR1 is SGHAT and CDR2 is FQNNGV in the germline V gene. The length of the CDR3 is 12 residues. Trimming pared 2 bases from V and 4 bases from J, leaving 4 bases between. CDR3 protein: CASSLRADTQYL. The DNA for the CDR3 is TGTGCCAGCAGCTTACGGGCAGATACGCAGTATTTA.

This chain joins TRBV12-3 or TRBV12-4 and TRBJ1-2, with D perhaps TRBD1 (5 bases). The CDR3 loop spans 13 amino acids. V gave up 6 bases and J gave up 4 bases, with 12 bases separating them. CDR3 DNA: TGTGCCAGCAGCAAGAAGGGGTCCTATGGCTACACCTTC. It is translated as CASSKKGSYGYTF.

Note on this clonotype: One junction end does not reproduce the germline sequence, and a read error may be involved. The chain links TRBV28 to TRBJ1-2, with 11 bases matching TRBD1. Germline V gives CDR1 MDHEN, CDR2 SYDVKM. The CDR3 is 15 amino acids. The CDR3 is CVSSSGTGGNYGYTF. CDR3 coding DNA: TGTGTCAGCAGTTCCGGGACAGGGGGTAACTATGGCTACACCTTC.

This clonotype was counted between two and nine times. The chain combines TRBV20-1 with TRBJ1-1; tentative D call: TRBD1 (6 bases). Looked up from germline, CDR1 is DFQATT and CDR2 is SNEGSKA (reference sequence). Trimming left V 6 bases short and J 9 bases short, with 14 bases between. There are 11 residues in the CDR3. The CDR3 is CSAIGGAKAFF. In DNA form, the CDR3 reads TGCAGTGCAATCGGGGGGGCTAAAGCTTTCTTT.

This clonotype turned up a few times. J is TRBJ2-1 and V is TRBV29-1; 11 bases agree with TRBD1. The CDR3 length is 13 residues. Trimming took 5 bases from V and 8 from J; bases not matched to a gene: 5. In germline, CDR1 is SQVTM, CDR2 ANQGSEA. CDR3 sequence: CSVRGQGADEQFF. The DNA for the CDR3 is TGCAGCGTTCGAGGACAGGGGGCCGATGAGCAGTTCTTC.